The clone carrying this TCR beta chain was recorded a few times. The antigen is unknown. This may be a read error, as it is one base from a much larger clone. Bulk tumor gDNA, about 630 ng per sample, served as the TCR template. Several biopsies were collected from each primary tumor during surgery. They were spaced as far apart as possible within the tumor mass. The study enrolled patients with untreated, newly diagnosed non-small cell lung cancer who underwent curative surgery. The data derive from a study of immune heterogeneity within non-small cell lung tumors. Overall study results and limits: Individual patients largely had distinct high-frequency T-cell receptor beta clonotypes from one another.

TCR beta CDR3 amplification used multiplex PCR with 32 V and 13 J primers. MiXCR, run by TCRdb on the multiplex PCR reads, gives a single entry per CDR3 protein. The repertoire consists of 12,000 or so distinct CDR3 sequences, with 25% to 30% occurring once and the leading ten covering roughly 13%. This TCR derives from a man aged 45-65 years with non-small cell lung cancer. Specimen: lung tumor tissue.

The DNA for the CDR3 is TGCAGCGTGGGGACTAGCAGGAGAAATTGGAATGAGCAGTTCTTC. It translates to CSVGTSRRNWNEQFF. The chain has TRBV29-1 and TRBJ2-1, with 9 bases fitting TRBD2. The CDR3 consists of 15 residues. Germline assignment: CDR1 SQVTM and CDR2 ANQGSEA. The junction had 13 bases not matched to a gene; V was cut back by 6 bases and J by 7 bases.